Listed below are T cell receptor beta chains from one sample, sequenced in a study of blood T cell repertoires in COVID-19. TCRdb keeps only in-frame clones here, not all; method: immunoSEQ multiplex PCR. The sample yields tens of thousands of clones, approximately 78% seen once. The specimen sequenced was peripheral blood. These receptors were obtained from a human donor in a cohort sampled during active COVID-19. Both conserved end residues are part of each CDR3. D genes are given only for firm matches. A row's size may be missing; if present it is once, few, many or a size class.

len,abundance,v_gene,d_gene,j_gene,CDR3nt,CDR3aa
17,.,TRBV11-2,TRBD2,TRBJ2-1,TGTGCCAGCAGCCTTTTCCTCCCCCTAGCGGGGTACAATGAGCAGTTCTTC,CASSLFLPLAGYNEQFF
14,.,TRBV6-4,.,TRBJ1-4,TGTGCCAGCAGGAATCGACAGATCAATGAAAAACTGTTTTTT,CASRNRQINEKLFF
17,.,TRBV4-1,.,TRBJ1-4,TGCGCCAGCAGCCAAGCTTTTCCCCAGGGGTTGCGTGAAAAACTGTTTTTT,CASSQAFPQGLREKLFF
14,.,TRBV5-8,TRBD1,TRBJ2-1,TGTGCCAGCAGCCGGGACAGGGGGCTTGGAGAGCAGTTCTTC,CASSRDRGLGEQFF
14,many,TRBV5-5,TRBD1,TRBJ1-5,TGTGCCAGCAGCCGGGACAGCAGCGGTCAGCCCCAGCATTTT,CASSRDSSGQPQHF
15,.,TRBV5-1,.,TRBJ2-3,TGCGCCAGCAGGGACCCACTTCCACAGGAAGATACGCAGTATTTT,CASRDPLPQEDTQYF
16,.,TRBV27,.,TRBJ1-2,TGTGCCAGCAGTTTATCGATCCGGGGGAATAACTATGGCTACACCTTC,CASSLSIRGNNYGYTF
19,.,TRBV13,.,TRBJ2-7,TGTGCCAGCAGCTCGTGGGGGCCGGGCCCACAGGGACAAAGGAACGAGCAGTACTTC,CASSSWGPGPQGQRNEQYF
15,.,TRBV6-4,TRBD1,TRBJ2-3,TGTGCCAGCAGTGCCGGGACAGGGGTCACAGATACGCAGTATTTT,CASSAGTGVTDTQYF
13,few,TRBV6-1,.,TRBJ1-2,TGTGCCAGCAGTGAAATCGGAGTCTATGGCTACACCTTC,CASSEIGVYGYTF
17,once,TRBV19,.,TRBJ1-2,TGTGCCACCCTCCCCCGCGGGGTGTCTGCTACTAACTATGGCTACACCTTC,CATLPRGVSATNYGYTF
16,.,TRBV28,TRBD1,TRBJ1-6,TGTGCCAGCGGCCCTCGGACAGGGCAGTATAATTCACCCCTCCACTTT,CASGPRTGQYNSPLHF
18,.,TRBV5-1,TRBD1,TRBJ1-2,TGCGCCAGCAGCCCTCCCCGCTTTGACAGGGGGCGAGGCTATGGCTACACCTTC,CASSPPRFDRGRGYGYTF
15,.,TRBV28,.,TRBJ1-2,TGTGCCAGCAGTCCCCGACAGGCAGTTAACTATGGCTACACCTTC,CASSPRQAVNYGYTF
15,.,TRBV5-1,.,TRBJ1-6,TGCGCCAGCAGCTTCGCAGGGATCGGAAATTCACCCCTCCACTTT,CASSFAGIGNSPLHF
13,.,TRBV10-3,.,TRBJ2-3,TGTGCCATCTCCCTGCAACGGACAGATACGCAGTATTTT,CAISLQRTDTQYF
14,.,TRBV19,.,TRBJ1-6,TGTGCCAGTAGCGCGGGGGGGGAGAGTTCACCCCTCCACTTT,CASSAGGESSPLHF
16,.,TRBV7-2,TRBD2,TRBJ2-3,TGTGCCAGCAGCCGCACTAGCGGGGGTTACACAGATACGCAGTATTTT,CASSRTSGGYTDTQYF
17,.,TRBV4-1,.,TRBJ1-5,TGCGCCAGCAGCCAAGATCAACGTCGGGGATCTAATCAGCCCCAGCATTTT,CASSQDQRRGSNQPQHF
17,.,TRBV5-6,TRBD2,TRBJ2-1,TGTGCCAGCAGCCCACTCAGTCTAGCGGGGGGTTCGGCTGAGCAGTTCTTC,CASSPLSLAGGSAEQFF
13,.,TRBV10-2,TRBD1,TRBJ1-1,TGCGCCAGCAGTGTCACAGGGGGTACTGAAGCTTTCTTT,CASSVTGGTEAFF
11,.,TRBV28,TRBD1,TRBJ2-7,TGTGCCAGCAGTTCCGGGACAGGGGGGTACTTC,CASSSGTGGYF
14,once,TRBV7-2,.,TRBJ1-1,TGTGCCAGCAGCTTTGACAGTCTGAACACTGAAGCTTTCTTT,CASSFDSLNTEAFF
15,.,TRBV7-2,TRBD2,TRBJ2-1,TGTGCCAGCAGCTTTAGCGGGGGGACCTACAATGAGCAGTTCTTC,CASSFSGGTYNEQFF
13,.,TRBV12-5,.,TRBJ2-3,TGTGCTAGTGCGGGGGTCCCCACAGATACGCAGTATTTT,CASAGVPTDTQYF
13,once,TRBV29-1,.,TRBJ2-3,TGCAGCGTTGCCGGAGGGGTAAAAGATACGCAGTATTTT,CSVAGGVKDTQYF
14,.,TRBV5-6,.,TRBJ1-2,TGTGCCAGCAGTGCCATTGTAGGCGGCTATGGCTACACCTTC,CASSAIVGGYGYTF
14,once,TRBV30,TRBD2,TRBJ2-3,TGTGCCTGGCATAAGCGGGGGGTCGCAGATACGCAGTATTTT,CAWHKRGVADTQYF
13,.,TRBV28,.,TRBJ1-1,TGTGCCAGCAGTTTTCCCCAGGATTCTGAAGCTTTCTTT,CASSFPQDSEAFF
18,.,TRBV10-1,TRBD2,TRBJ2-7,TGCGCCAGCAGCACCGGGGGTAGCGGGGGGGCCACCCCCTACGAGCAGTACTTC,CASSTGGSGGATPYEQYF
19,.,TRBV9,TRBD1,TRBJ1-6,TGTGCCAGCAGCCCGGGGATAGGGGGCCGGGGCTCCTATAATTCACCCCTCCACTTT,CASSPGIGGRGSYNSPLHF
16,once,TRBV18,.,TRBJ1-3,TGTGCCAGCTCACCACGGGGGGAAAGCTCTGGAAACACCATATATTTT,CASSPRGESSGNTIYF
15,.,TRBV7-6,.,TRBJ1-5,TGTGCCAGCAGCTTAGCCGGCAGCGGGAATCAGCCCCAGCATTTT,CASSLAGSGNQPQHF
15,.,TRBV10-2,TRBD1,TRBJ2-1,TGCGCCAGCAGAGGGACAGCCGGGCCCTACAATGAGCAGTTCTTC,CASRGTAGPYNEQFF
16,.,TRBV11-2,.,TRBJ1-6,TGTGCCAGCAGCTTAGGTTTGACAGTTAATAATTCACCCCTCCACTTT,CASSLGLTVNNSPLHF
16,.,TRBV28,TRBD1,TRBJ1-5,TGTGCCAGCAGTTACCAGACAGGGATCGGCAATCAGCCCCAGCATTTT,CASSYQTGIGNQPQHF